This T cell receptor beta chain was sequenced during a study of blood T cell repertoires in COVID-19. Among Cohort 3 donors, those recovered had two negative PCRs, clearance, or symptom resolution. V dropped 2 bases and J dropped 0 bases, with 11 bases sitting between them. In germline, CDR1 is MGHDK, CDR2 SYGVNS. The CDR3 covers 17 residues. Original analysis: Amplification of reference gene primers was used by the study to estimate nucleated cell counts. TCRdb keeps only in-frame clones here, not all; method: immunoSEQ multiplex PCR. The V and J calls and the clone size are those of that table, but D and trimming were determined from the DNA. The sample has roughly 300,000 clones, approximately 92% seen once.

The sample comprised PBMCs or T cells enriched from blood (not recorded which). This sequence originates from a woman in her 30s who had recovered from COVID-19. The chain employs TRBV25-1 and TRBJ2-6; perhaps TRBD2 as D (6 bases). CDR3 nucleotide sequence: TGTGCCAGCAGTGAAGTAGCGGCAGGCTCTGGGGCCAACGTCCTGACTTTC. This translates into CASSEVAAGSGANVLTF.